One TCR beta chain is described in this entry. Trimming removed 4 bases at V and 1 base at J, with 7 bases between. The CDR3 has 13 residues. Germline V gene lookup returns CDR1 MNHEY and CDR2 SVGAGI. TCRdb keeps only in-frame clones here, not all; method: immunoSEQ multiplex PCR. The table records 45,000 to 60,000 clones, roughly 91% of them present only once. This record belongs to a study of technical replicates of blood from a handful of donors. Sequencing input: PBMCs. V usage is TRBV6-5 and J usage is TRBJ1-2; the D is unclear. This TCR was sampled from a human donor in good health. Some clones in this sample may be carry-over from other donors' samples. Here the CDR3 reads CASSSHVNYGYTF. In nucleotides, the CDR3 is TGTGCCAGCAGTTCACATGTTAACTATGGCTACACCTTC.